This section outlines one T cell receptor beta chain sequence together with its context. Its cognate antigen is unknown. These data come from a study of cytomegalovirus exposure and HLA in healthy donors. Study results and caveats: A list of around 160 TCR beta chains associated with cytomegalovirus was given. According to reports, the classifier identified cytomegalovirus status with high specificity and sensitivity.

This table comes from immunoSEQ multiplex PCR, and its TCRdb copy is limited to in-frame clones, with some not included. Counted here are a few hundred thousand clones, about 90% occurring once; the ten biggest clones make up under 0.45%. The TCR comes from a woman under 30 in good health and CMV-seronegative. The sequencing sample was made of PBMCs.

The CDR3 DNA is TGTGCCAGCAGTCCGGGGACTAGCGGGGGCCTAACATCCTACGAGCAGTACTTC. Protein sequence: CASSPGTSGGLTSYEQYF. This chain uses TRBV27 with TRBJ2-7; TRBD2 matches at 14 bases. The CDR3 extends over 18 amino acids. CDR1 and CDR2 (germline): MNHEY, SMNVEV (reference sequence). V shed 5 bases and J 1 base; nucleotides not matched to a gene: 10.